This is a list of T cell receptor beta chains from one sample in a study of tumor-infiltrating lymphocytes in primary liver carcinoma. TCRdb ran MiXCR on the multiplex PCR reads and lists one entry per CDR3 protein. This sample has 100,000 to 150,000 distinct CDR3 sequences, with 50% to 80% found just once. Specimen: liver tumor tissue from sampling region 3. The receptor source for this set is a woman aged 60 to 75 with primary liver carcinoma and hepatitis B virus infection. The conserved cysteine and the conserved F or W are not part of the CDR3 here. The order of the fields is CDR3 length, J gene, V gene, CDR3 protein.

>12|TRBJ2-1|TRBV29-1
SLRTGGPYNEQL
>13|TRBJ2-2|TRBV11-2
ASSLQGSLAGDLF
>10|TRBJ1-2|TRBV28
ASSLARGGYT
>17|TRBJ1-6|TRBV4-1
ASSHPHWGASSYNSPLH
>12|TRBJ2-1|TRBV30
AWSVGTSVNEQF
>14|TRBJ2-1|TRBV6-2/TRBV6-3
ASSPHSGRAMDEQF
>11|TRBJ1-1|TRBV11-3
ASSPRALTEAL
>13|TRBJ2-2|TRBV10-3
AIGEAGGRTGELF
>11|TRBJ1-2|TRBV13
ASSSQENYGYT
>13|TRBJ2-2|TRBV6-5
ARRDGGRDTGELF
>11|TRBJ2-1|TRBV29-1
SVVGTSHNEQF
>15|TRBJ2-1|TRBV4-1
ASSHRLEGSPYNEQF
>14|TRBJ2-1|TRBV6-1
ASSPGLAGLTNEQF
>12|TRBJ2-7|TRBV14
VIRPGQNSYEQY
>12|TRBJ1-1|TRBV11-3
ACSQYGLNPEAF
>10|TRBJ2-3|TRBV29-1
SVEIGADTQY
>16|TRBJ2-6|TRBV28
ASSPPGQGCSGANVLT
>13|TRBJ1-3|TRBV6-5
ASSYRAAGGHTIY
>11|TRBJ2-7|TRBV4-2
DSSPRLLHEQY
>11|TRBJ2-7|TRBV25-1
VSTPARGYEQY
>15|TRBJ2-1|TRBV5-1
ASSLVGTQQRVDEQF
>14|TRBJ2-1|TRBV29-1
SAPGQGARITKRQF
>12|TRBJ1-1|TRBV6-5
ASSPPHRNTEAF
>14|TRBJ2-7|TRBV4-1
ASSQGYSGLTYEQY